Below are 25 T cell receptor beta chains sequenced from a single sample in a study of neurological immune-mediated disorders. Each CDR3 protein is one row after TCRdb ran MiXCR on the 5' RACE reads. The sample has just over 95,000 distinct CDR3 sequences, 3.5% seen once. The specimen sequenced was PBMCs. These receptors were taken from a woman aged 18-29 years with multiple sclerosis.

This clonotype was found many times. V usage is TRBV12-3 or TRBV12-4 and J usage is TRBJ2-5; D unclear. This CDR3 comprises 15 residues. The ends were cut back, 2 bases at V and 4 bases at J, with 14 bases in the middle. The CDR3 region has the DNA TGTGCCAGCAGTTTAATCGTGGGTGCCTTAGAGACCCAGTACTTC. It translates to CASSLIVGALETQYF.

In its sample, this clonotype was seen many times. The rearrangement joins TRBV7-2 to TRBJ2-1; D unresolved. The CDR3 covers 15 residues. Germline CDR1 reads SGHTA; CDR2 reads FQGNSA. The V end was cut by 5 bases, the J end by 6 bases, with 17 bases between. DNA for the CDR3: TGTGCCAGCAGCCCCTTGGAGCCCTGGGGCAATGAGCAGTTCTTC. As protein: CASSPLEPWGNEQFF.

This clonotype has a count of ten or more. This chain connects TRBV19 to TRBJ1-4; no reliable D call. This CDR3 region has 13 residues. Trimming took 6 bases from V and 5 from J, leaving 10 bases between them. Germline CDR1 is LNHDA and CDR2 is SQIVND (reference sequence). CDR3 sequence reads: CASSPRSNEKLFF. The CDR3 nucleotides read TGTGCCAGTAGCCCGCGTTCCAATGAAAAACTGTTTTTT.

This clonotype was observed at least ten times. This chain connects TRBV10-3 to TRBJ2-3; D gene unclear. The V end lost 0 bases, the J end lost 0 bases, and 4 bases lay between the germline ends. The CDR3 length is 14 residues. Germline V lookup: CDR1 ENHRY, CDR2 SYGVKD. CDR3 sequence: CAISESTSTDTQYF. The CDR3 DNA sequence: TGTGCCATCAGTGAGTCTACAAGCACAGATACGCAGTATTTT.

In its sample, this clonotype was seen a few times. The chain recombines TRBV18 with TRBJ1-1, with 7 nucleotides matching TRBD1. J lost 0 bases, V lost 3 bases, and 7 bases had no gene match. This CDR3 comprises 16 residues. Germline V gene data show CDR1 as KGHSH and CDR2 as LQKENI. The CDR3 DNA reads as TGTGCCAGCTCACCGTGGACAGGACAAATGAACACTGAAGCTTTCTTT. It is translated as CASSPWTGQMNTEAFF.

This clonotype was seen at least ten times. The CDR3 DNA sequence: TGTGCCAGCAGCGTACTAGCGGGATCCTCCTACGAGCAGTACTTC. It encodes CASSVLAGSSYEQYF. The chain employs TRBV7-2 and TRBJ2-7; 10 positions match TRBD2. CDR1 and CDR2 from the germline V gene are SGHTA and FQGNSA. CDR3 size: 15 residues. Losses at the gene ends were 5 bases for V and 0 bases for J; bases not matched to a gene: 4.

This clonotype was recorded many times. V is TRBV7-6 and J is TRBJ2-7; 9 bases line up with TRBD1. This CDR3 is 14 amino acids long. Looked up from germline, CDR1 is SGHVS and CDR2 is FNYEAQ. Trimming removed 4 bases from V and 3 bases from J; junction bases left unmatched: 4. CDR3 region: CASSSGQGGYEQYF. CDR3 in DNA: TGTGCCAGCAGCTCGGGACAGGGAGGCTACGAGCAGTACTTC.

This clonotype was detected ten times or more. The CDR3 DNA reads TGTGCCACCTCACCGAATAGGGGACAGGAGAACGAGCAGTACTTC. Protein: CATSPNRGQENEQYF. The chain employs TRBV10-3 and TRBJ2-7, with TRBD1 matching 8 bases. The V gene end was trimmed by 10 bases and the J gene end by 5 bases; junction bases not matched to a gene: 16. The germline CDR1 and CDR2 sequences are ENHRY and SYGVKD. This CDR3 comprises 15 residues.

There are many counts of this clonotype. The CDR3 DNA sequence: TGTGCCAGCAGCTTAGGCAGGGGGCGAAACCAAGAGCAGTACTTC. Translated, it gives CASSLGRGRNQEQYF. The chain combines TRBV7-2 with TRBJ2-7; 8 bases agree with TRBD1. This CDR3 contains 15 residues. Losses at the gene ends were 1 base for V and 7 bases for J; bases not matched to a gene: 9. CDR1 and CDR2 from the germline V gene are SGHTA and FQGNSA. Looking up the rest from reference TRBV7-2 and TRBJ2-7 gives the full variable domain: GAGVSQSPSNKVTEKGKDVELRCDPISGHTALYWYRQSLGQGLEFLIYFQGNSAPDKSGLPSDRFSAERTGGSVSTLTIQRTQQEDSAVYLCASSLGRGRNQEQYFGPGTRLTVT.

At least ten counts were recorded for this clonotype. The chain joins TRBV20-1 to TRBJ2-3; 12 bases map to TRBD2. Germline V CDR1 and CDR2: DFQATT, SNEGSKA (reference sequence). The CDR3 is 15 residues long. The trim removed 1 base at V and 9 bases at J, leaving 8 bases unmatched. The CDR3 protein is CSARVLAGGPGTQYF. CDR3 sequence (DNA): TGCAGTGCTAGAGTGCTAGCGGGGGGGCCCGGGACGCAGTATTTT.

The chain is built from TRBV12-3 or TRBV12-4 and TRBJ1-1; TRBD1 might be the D (6 bases). This CDR3 is built from 15 residues. Between the trimmed V and J ends, which lost 5 bases and 3 bases, there was a span of 16 bases. This CDR3 reads CASSPTGGADTEAFF. The DNA for the CDR3 is TGTGCCAGCAGTCCCACCGGGGGGGCGGACACTGAAGCTTTCTTT.

This clonotype was observed at least ten times. The gene calls are TRBV7-6 and TRBJ2-3; D remains unclear. With 4 bases removed from V and 0 bases from J, the gap between germline ends came to 11 bases. Germline CDR1 is SGHVS and CDR2 is FNYEAQ. The CDR3 has 15 amino acids. The CDR3 region is CASSSSGMSTDTQYF. The CDR3 nucleotides are TGTGCCAGCAGCTCTTCCGGAATGAGCACAGATACGCAGTATTTT.

This clonotype has a count of ten or more. The V gene is TRBV5-5, the J gene TRBJ2-2; 10 nucleotides match TRBD1. V shed 4 bases, J shed 7 bases, and the junction held 10 bases outside the gene matches. CDR1 and CDR2 from the germline V gene are SGHKS and YYEKEE (reference sequence). This CDR3 region has 16 residues. DNA for the CDR3: TGTGCCAGCAGCCCAACCGGGACAGGGGCCGTCGGGGAGCTGTTTTTT. Translating gives CASSPTGTGAVGELFF.

The rearrangement uses TRBV7-9 and TRBJ1-3; 7 bases align to TRBD1. Germline assignment: CDR1 SEHNR and CDR2 FQNEAQ (reference sequence). This CDR3 has 14 residues. The junction had 4 bases not matched to a gene; V was cut back by 8 bases and J by 0 bases. The CDR3 spells CASRQGDSGNTIYF. CDR3 DNA: TGTGCCAGCCGGCAGGGGGACTCTGGAAACACCATATATTTT.

This clonotype occurred many times. V gene TRBV19 combines with J gene TRBJ2-2; D is unresolved. V dropped 6 bases and J dropped 1 base, with 0 bases sitting between them. This CDR3 contains 11 residues. Germline loops: CDR1 LNHDA, CDR2 SQIVND (reference sequence). CDR3 protein: CASRNTGELFF. The CDR3 nucleotides are TGTGCCAGTAGGAACACCGGGGAGCTGTTTTTT.

This clonotype was counted many times. The V call is TRBV15, the J call TRBJ2-1; 7 bases are a match to TRBD1. V lost 5 bases and J lost 13; bases outside the gene matches: 5. CDR1 is LNHNV, CDR2 YYDKDF, per germline (reference sequence). CDR3 length: 11 residues. The CDR3 nucleotides read TGTGCCACCAGCGGGACAGCCGAACAGTTCTTC. Amino acids: CATSGTAEQFF. Complete variable domain (other parts from reference TRBV15 and TRBJ2-1): DAMVIQNPRYQVTQFGKPVTLSCSQTLNHNVMYWYQQKSSQAPKLLFHYYDKDFNNEADTPDNFQSRRPNTSFCFLDIRSPGLGDTAMYLCATSGTAEQFFGPGTRLTVL.

This clonotype was observed at least ten times. V and J are TRBV4-3 and TRBJ2-5; D gene ambiguous. Germline V lookup: CDR1 LGHNA, CDR2 YSLEER. The V end was cut by 1 base, the J end by 4 bases, with 10 bases between. The length of the CDR3 is 14 residues. As DNA, the CDR3 is TGCGCCAGCAGCCAAGCGGACCTGCCAGAGACCCAGTACTTC. This sequence encodes CASSQADLPETQYF.

This clonotype was observed many times. The chain joins TRBV28 to TRBJ2-7; TRBD1 matches 9 bases. Trimming cost V 8 bases and J 7 bases; bases outside gene matches: 18. Germline assignment: CDR1 MDHEN and CDR2 SYDVKM. The CDR3 sequence is 16 residues long. CDR3 residues: CASSSSEGQGIREQYF. DNA for the CDR3: TGTGCCAGCTCCAGCAGTGAGGGACAGGGTATTCGGGAGCAGTACTTC. Together with reference TRBV28 and TRBJ2-7, the CDR3 gives the full variable domain: DVKVTQSSRYLVKRTGEKVFLECVQDMDHENMFWYRQDPGLGLRLIYFSYDVKMKEKGDIPEGYSVSREKKERFSLILESASTNQTSMYLCASSSSEGQGIREQYFGPGTRLTVT.

In its sample, this clonotype was seen many times. This chain joins TRBV2 and TRBJ2-1; D is uncertain. Per germline, CDR1 SNHLY and CDR2 FYNNEI. The germline V and J ends were trimmed by 2 bases and 14 bases, with 13 bases remaining between them. The CDR3 runs 12 residues. The CDR3 coding sequence is TGTGCCAGCAGTGAACAGCCTTGGGTGAAGTTCTTC. Translating gives CASSEQPWVKFF.

This clonotype was recorded many times. The genes are TRBV28 and TRBJ1-1; 9 bases agree with TRBD1. Germline CDR1 MDHEN, CDR2 SYDVKM. After removal of 5 bases from V and 6 bases from J, the junction contained 7 bases not matched to a gene. The CDR3 runs 14 residues. The CDR3 bases are TGTGCCAGCAGTCTCGGGACAGGGTGGGCTGAAGCTTTCTTT. It specifies CASSLGTGWAEAFF.

This clonotype was recorded many times. The V and J genes are TRBV27 and TRBJ2-1; perhaps D is TRBD1 or TRBD2 (6 bases each). Trimming pared 6 bases from V and 4 bases from J, leaving 13 bases between. CDR1 and CDR2 (germline): MNHEY, SMNVEV (reference sequence). The CDR3 has 14 amino acids. Written as DNA, the CDR3 is TGTGCCAGCAGCTCCGGGGGCCATTACAATGAGCAGTTCTTC. Its translation is CASSSGGHYNEQFF.

This clonotype was seen many times. The J gene is TRBJ2-3, the V gene TRBV20-1, with D perhaps given as TRBD1 or TRBD2 (5 bases each). This CDR3 spans 12 amino acids. From germline, CDR1 is DFQATT and CDR2 SNEGSKA (reference sequence). The DNA of the CDR3 is TGCAGGGGGGTCAGCGGCACAGATACGCAGTATTTT. Residues: CRGVSGTDTQYF.

This clonotype was found many times. The chain couples TRBV6-6 to TRBJ1-2, with a tentative D call TRBD1 (6 bases). The germline gives CDR1 MNHNY, CDR2 SVGAGI (reference sequence). The CDR3 sequence is 14 residues long. Between the trimmed V and J ends, which lost 6 bases and 3 bases, there was a span of 14 bases. This CDR3 reads CASSPGQKHYGYTF. In nucleotides, the CDR3 is TGTGCCAGCAGCCCTGGACAGAAGCACTATGGCTACACCTTC.

This clonotype was counted ten times or more. This sequence joins TRBV7-9 and TRBJ1-1, with a weak D call TRBD1 (6 bases). The V end was cut by 5 bases, the J end by 1 base, with 14 bases between. This CDR3 contains 15 residues. Germline V gene lookup returns CDR1 SEHNR and CDR2 FQNEAQ (reference sequence). The CDR3 nucleotides read TGTGCCAGCAGCCAAGGCACGGGGGCGAACACTGAAGCTTTCTTT. Protein: CASSQGTGANTEAFF.

This clonotype was picked up many times. This chain connects TRBV5-1 to TRBJ1-2, with TRBD1 matching over 8 bases. Germline CDR1 and CDR2: SGHRS and YFSETQ. The length of the CDR3 is 14 residues. Trimming took 4 bases from V and 6 from J; bases not matched to a gene: 8. CDR3 DNA sequence: TGCGCCAGCAGCCCCGGACAGGGTATGGATGGCTACACCTTC. Translation: CASSPGQGMDGYTF.